Listed below are T cell receptor beta chains from one sample, sequenced in a study of CD8 T cells in cerebrospinal fluid in Alzheimer's disease. TCRdb reprocessed the 10x single-cell sequencing reads, with one entry per CDR3 protein and no DNA. Recorded for this sample: several hundred distinct CDR3 sequences. The sample consisted of cerebrospinal fluid. The source of these receptors is a human donor with Parkinson's disease. The CDR3 runs from the conserved cysteine through the conserved F or W. The size field is filled for only some rows; it gives once, few, many or a size class.

clone size	J gene	V gene	CDR3 protein
medium-sized	TRBJ2-6	TRBV25-1	CASSDGGSGANVLTF
medium-sized	TRBJ2-2	TRBV27	CASSLLAGGQDTGELFF
medium-sized	TRBJ2-6	TRBV28	CATYPGLGGSGANVLTF
medium-sized	TRBJ1-1	TRBV12-3/TRBV12-4	CASRPLTLLGDTEAFF
medium-sized	TRBJ1-4	TRBV6-6	CASKGGLNEKLFF
large	TRBJ2-1	TRBV6-5	CASSPSGGFQFF
large	TRBJ2-7	TRBV20-1	CSAPEQASSVQYF
medium-sized	TRBJ1-3	TRBV6-5	CASIYSGNTIYF
medium-sized	TRBJ1-2	TRBV5-1	CASSPTQGENGYTF
medium-sized	TRBJ1-5	TRBV12-3/TRBV12-4	CASSKQGLVNQPQHF
large	TRBJ2-4	TRBV6-2/TRBV6-3	CASSFADRYRAKNIQYF
large	TRBJ1-2	TRBV27	CASSFSDRVAGYTF
large	TRBJ1-2	TRBV6-5	CASSWTGTGPRSNYGYTF
large	TRBJ2-7	TRBV6-2/TRBV6-3	CASSYAVLTGEQYF
medium-sized	TRBJ1-1	TRBV6-2/TRBV6-3	CASSPQGTWGNTEAFF
medium-sized	TRBJ1-2	TRBV7-9	CASSPGGSLGYGYTF
medium-sized	TRBJ2-3	TRBV5-1	CASSLEASGGPTDTQYF
medium-sized	TRBJ2-2	TRBV6-2/TRBV6-3	CASSERGGFFGELFF
.	TRBJ1-1	TRBV19	CASRRDRGAANTEAFF
medium-sized	TRBJ2-5	TRBV7-2	CASSLPGRVETQYF
large	TRBJ2-7	TRBV2	CASNEGFYEQYF
large	TRBJ2-7	TRBV14	CASSHQTFTEQYF
medium-sized	TRBJ1-2	TRBV9	CASSVGPGAVGYGYTF
medium-sized	TRBJ2-6	TRBV6-2/TRBV6-3	CASSQIPGQGMGANVLTF
large	TRBJ1-5	TRBV7-6	CASSLGAYQPQHF
.	TRBJ1-6	TRBV30	CAWNRLGGNSPLHF
large	TRBJ2-7	TRBV30	CAWSVGGREQYF
medium-sized	TRBJ2-3	TRBV4-1	CASSQDLSLAGDTQYF